This TCR beta chain was captured by sequencing in a study of vaccination effects on CD4 cells after COVID-19. Study-level information: Post-vaccine sampling took place a median of 72 days after the second dose. Study-level points and caveats: Substantial clonal contraction characterized both infection- and vaccine-induced clones late after vaccination.

A remark on this clone: What it binds is unknown.

This table comes from immunoSEQ multiplex PCR, and its TCRdb copy is limited to in-frame clones, with some not included. Here the sample spans 25,000 to 35,000 clones, less than 80% being singletons. The CDR3 spans 18 residues. Germline loops: CDR1 PRHDT, CDR2 FYEKMQ (reference sequence). V trimming: 5 bases; J trimming: 6 bases; junction bases outside the gene matches: 18. Sequencing followed a ViraFEST assay step that expanded antigen-specific CD4+ T cells with viral peptide pools. When less than 12 days of culture had elapsed, CD4+ T cells were isolated. Participants were vaccinated with two doses of either the BNT162b2 or mRNA-1273 vaccine. A density of about 1.8 million PBMC per well was used; these cells were cultured with roughly 10 IU/ml IL-2 and around 9.6 ug/ml peptides.

The sequence derives from a human donor who received a COVID-19 vaccine. Sequencing used CD4+ T cells from PBMCs cultured with SARS-CoV-2 spike peptides, obtained after COVID-19 vaccination. V is TRBV13 and J is TRBJ2-3; TRBD2 agrees at 9 bases. This CDR3 is CASSPPSLAGATGDTQYF. The CDR3 bases are TGTGCCAGCAGCCCTCCTTCCTTAGCGGGAGCAACCGGTGATACGCAGTATTTT.